A single sample gave rise to the 10 T cell receptor beta chains below, sequenced in a study of blood T cell repertoires in COVID-19 (dated by TCRdb to about 2020). Receptor amplification or capture employed the immunoSEQ multiplex PCR assay. Held by TCRdb, this immuneACCESS table contains in-frame sequences only and omits some clones. Under half of the omission traces to an unresolved V gene where checked; the cause of the rest is unknown. This sample comprises about 59,000 clones, around 87% of them detected only once. Jointly, the top ten make up 5.5% to 8.5% of the sample. Sample: peripheral blood. The receptor source for this set is a man in his fifties or sixties with active or convalescent COVID-19.

V usage is TRBV5-6 and J usage is TRBJ1-1; D remains unclear. V was clipped by 1 base and J by 6 bases, with 7 bases between them. Germline V lookup: CDR1 SGHDT, CDR2 YYEEEE. The CDR3 extends over 12 amino acids. CDR3 nucleotides: TGTGCCAGCAGCTTGTTGGCTTCTGAAGCTTTCTTT. Its protein is CASSLLASEAFF. The full variable domain, in which reference TRBV5-6 and TRBJ1-1 provide the parts outside the CDR3, is DAGVTQSPTHLIKTRGQQVTLRCSPKSGHDTVSWYQQALGQGPQFIFQYYEEEERQRGNFPDRFSGHQFPNYSSELNVNALLLGDSALYLCASSLLASEAFFGQGTRLTVV.

The CDR3 DNA reads TGTGCCATCAGCCCGGACAGGGAAAACTATGGCTACACCTTC. Its translation: CAISPDRENYGYTF. This rearrangement joins TRBV10-3 to TRBJ1-2; 8 bases are a match to TRBD1. After removal of 6 bases from V and 2 bases from J, the junction contained 5 bases not matched to a gene. CDR1 and CDR2 from the germline V gene are ENHRY and SYGVKD. The CDR3 contains 14 residues.

This clone was seen more than once but under ten times. This rearrangement joins TRBV6-4 to TRBJ1-6, with 9 bases aligning to TRBD1. Trimming cost V 10 bases and J 4 bases; bases outside gene matches: 14. This CDR3 has 17 residues. Germline CDR1 and CDR2: MRHNA and SNTAGT. This CDR3 reads CANRIRDRDPYNSPLHF. In DNA form, the CDR3 reads TGTGCCAACCGTATAAGGGACAGGGATCCGTATAATTCACCCCTCCACTTT.

The chain carries TRBV7-2 and TRBJ1-5; D gene uncertain. This CDR3 contains 14 residues. Germline CDR1 SGHTA, CDR2 FQGNSA. Trimming left V 1 base short and J 1 base short, with 5 bases between. The chain's CDR3 is CASSLGQSNQPQHF. CDR3 in DNA: TGTGCCAGCAGCTTAGGGCAGAGCAATCAGCCCCAGCATTTT.

For the CDR3, the DNA is TGTGCCAGCAGCCAAGGGACTAGCGCAAAAGAGACCCAGTACTTC. Encoded protein: CASSQGTSAKETQYF. The rearrangement joins TRBV11-2 to TRBJ2-5; 10 positions agree with TRBD2. The J segment lost 3 bases and the V segment lost 5 bases, leaving 6 bases of the junction unmatched. Germline lookup yields CDR1 SGHAT and CDR2 FQNNGV. This CDR3 has 15 amino acids.

The rearrangement links TRBV5-4 to TRBJ1-2, with 8 bases matching TRBD1. Germline lookup yields CDR1 SGHNT and CDR2 YYREEE (reference sequence). V shed 0 bases, J shed 0 bases, and the junction held 1 base outside the gene matches. The CDR3 length is 15 residues. The CDR3 DNA follows: TGTGCCAGCAGCTTGGGGACAGGGTCTAACTATGGCTACACCTTC. Translation gives CASSLGTGSNYGYTF.

The V gene is TRBV30, the J gene TRBJ1-5, with D uncertain. Trimming removed 3 bases at V and 10 bases at J, with 19 bases between. CDR1 and CDR2 (germline): GTSNPN, SVGIG (reference sequence). The CDR3 sequence is 14 residues long. The CDR3, as DNA: TGTGCCTGGAGCCCCCCGTACACCCCCCGTCCCCAGCATTTT. Translated: CAWSPPYTPRPQHF.

The V call is TRBV27, the J call TRBJ1-5, with D possibly TRBD1 on 6 matching bases. V shed 9 bases and J shed 1 base, with 19 bases lying between them. Germline loops: CDR1 MNHEY, CDR2 SMNVEV (reference sequence). This CDR3 spans 16 amino acids. CDR3 sequence reads: CARRKQGGVSNQPQHF. CDR3 coding DNA: TGTGCCAGGAGGAAACAGGGTGGAGTAAGCAATCAGCCCCAGCATTTT.

The chain uses TRBV5-1 and TRBJ2-4, with 8 bases matching TRBD2. Trimming cost V 4 bases and J 2 bases; bases outside gene matches: 5. Germline CDR1 SGHRS, CDR2 YFSETQ. This CDR3 comprises 15 residues. The CDR3 nucleotides read TGCGCCAGCAGCCCGGGAGGGGGAACCAAAAACATTCAGTACTTC. This translates into CASSPGGGTKNIQYF. Complete variable domain (other parts from reference TRBV5-1 and TRBJ2-4): KAGVTQTPRYLIKTRGQQVTLSCSPISGHRSVSWYQQTPGQGLQFLFEYFSETQRNKGNFPGRFSGRQFSNSRSEMNVSTLELGDSALYLCASSPGGGTKNIQYFGAGTRLSVL.

The chain carries TRBV6-5 and TRBJ2-3; unclear D gene. Per the germline V gene, CDR1 is MNHEY and CDR2 is SVGAGI. V was cut by 6 bases and J by 3 bases, with 7 bases left in between. The CDR3 spans 12 residues. CDR3 in DNA: TGTGCCAGCAGGGCAGGTACAGATACGCAGTATTTT. This codes for CASRAGTDTQYF.